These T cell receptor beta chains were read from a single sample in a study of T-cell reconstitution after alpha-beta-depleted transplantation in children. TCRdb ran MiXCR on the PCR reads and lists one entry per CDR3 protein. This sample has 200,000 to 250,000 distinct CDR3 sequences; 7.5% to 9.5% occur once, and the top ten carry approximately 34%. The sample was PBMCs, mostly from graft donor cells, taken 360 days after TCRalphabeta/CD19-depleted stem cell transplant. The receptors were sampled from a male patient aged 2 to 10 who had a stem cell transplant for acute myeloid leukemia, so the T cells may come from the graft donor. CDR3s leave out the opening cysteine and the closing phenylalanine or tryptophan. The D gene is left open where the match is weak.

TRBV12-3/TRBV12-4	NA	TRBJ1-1	ASTQQAKNTEAF
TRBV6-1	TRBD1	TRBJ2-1	ASNRQGVGMGEQF
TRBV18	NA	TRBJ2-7	ASSPPSAYEQY
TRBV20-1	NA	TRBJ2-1	SARGRAGAYNEQF
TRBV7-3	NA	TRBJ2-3	ASSPGPPPTNTQY
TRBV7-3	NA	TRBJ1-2	ASSLDRFNYGYT
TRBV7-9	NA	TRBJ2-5	ASSQPGLETQY
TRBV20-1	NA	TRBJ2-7	SATRGGGEQY
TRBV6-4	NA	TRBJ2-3	ASSDGVGTDTQY
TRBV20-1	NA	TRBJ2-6	SAKSRLGQSSGANVLT
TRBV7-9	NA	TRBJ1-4	ASSPSAGANEKLF
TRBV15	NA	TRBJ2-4	ATSRDRGPWGTGIQY
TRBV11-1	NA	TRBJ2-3	ASSFRRIGDTQY
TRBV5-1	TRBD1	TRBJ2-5	ASSRTGAETQY
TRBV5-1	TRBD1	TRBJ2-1	ASSLGTGDEQF
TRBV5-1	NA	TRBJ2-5	ASSFIGRYQETQY
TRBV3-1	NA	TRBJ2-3	ASSQARDGTFTDTQY
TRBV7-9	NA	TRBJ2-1	ASSFNRDTSYNEQF
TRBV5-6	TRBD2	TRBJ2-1	ASSPRTSNEQF
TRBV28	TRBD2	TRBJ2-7	ASSSGTRGEQY
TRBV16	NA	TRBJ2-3	ASRLTSGNTQY
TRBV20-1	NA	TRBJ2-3	SASLGDGADTQY
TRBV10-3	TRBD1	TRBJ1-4	AIEPPGQGGKVTNEKLF
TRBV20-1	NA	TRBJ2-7	SAPGPPNYEQY
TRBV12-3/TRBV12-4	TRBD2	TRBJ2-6	ASKLSGIEANVLT
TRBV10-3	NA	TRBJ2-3	AISWLALPPTDTQY
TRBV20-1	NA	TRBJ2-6	SAPDSLSGANVLT
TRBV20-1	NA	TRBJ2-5	SARGWGLAETQY
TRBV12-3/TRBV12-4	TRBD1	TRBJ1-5	ASSFQGGEPQH
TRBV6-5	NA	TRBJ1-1	ASSFRRGTEAF
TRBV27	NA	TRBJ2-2	ASRAINTGELF
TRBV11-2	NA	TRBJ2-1	ASILDRSSYNEQF
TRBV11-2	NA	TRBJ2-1	ASRGSSYNEQF
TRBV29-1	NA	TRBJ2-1	SVEDPPNEVEQF
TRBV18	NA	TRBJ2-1	ASSPVVGVHEQF
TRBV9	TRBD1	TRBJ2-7	ASSVSPTPWTGAGGEQY
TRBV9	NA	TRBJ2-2	ASSKGTFSGELF
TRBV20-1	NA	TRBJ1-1	SARLHKNTEAF
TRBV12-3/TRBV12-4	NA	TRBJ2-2	ASSLRATGELF
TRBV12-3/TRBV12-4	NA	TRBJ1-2	ASSSTVYGYT
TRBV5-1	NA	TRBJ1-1	ASSLSEGYTEAF
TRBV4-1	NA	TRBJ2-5	ASSQESLGFQETQY
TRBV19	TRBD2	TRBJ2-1	ASSSLTSGGARYNEQF
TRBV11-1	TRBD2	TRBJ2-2	ASSLVPRTSGGPGELF
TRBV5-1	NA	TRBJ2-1	ASSFFEGPYNEQF
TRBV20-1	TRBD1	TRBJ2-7	SARGDRYEQY
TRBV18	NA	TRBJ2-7	ASSPTIYEQY
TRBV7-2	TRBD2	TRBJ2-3	ASSGHPTSGRTDTQY
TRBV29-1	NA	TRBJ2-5	SASRVLQETQY
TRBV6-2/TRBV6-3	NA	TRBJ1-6	ASSYVKESSYNSPLH
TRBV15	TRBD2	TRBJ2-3	ATSRLAGGSRTDTQY
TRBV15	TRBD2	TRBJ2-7	ATSTPGLPEQY
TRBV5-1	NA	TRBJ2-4	ASSLFGDTSNIQY